This T cell receptor beta chain came from a study of blood T cell repertoires in COVID-19. The wider study: Some COVID-19 samples were acute and others convalescent; all came from the United States, Italy and Spain. Sources were T cells, B-cell-depleted T cells, or PBMCs; the material itself was cDNA or gDNA.

Original analysis: Nucleated cell number was recorded as an estimate derived from reference gene primer amplification. Produced via immunoSEQ multiplex PCR; TCRdb's table is partial and in-frame only. V and J calls and clone size are given by that table; D and trimming were obtained from the DNA. This sample has under 50,000 clones, with about 76% found just once. The CDR3 length is 16 residues. Germline values: CDR1 SNHLY, CDR2 FYNNEI. The ends lost 3 bases at V and 3 bases at J; junction bases unmatched: 8. The sample taken for sequencing was peripheral blood. This TCR was recovered from a human donor with active or convalescent COVID-19. The donor label of this sample is uncertain. V is TRBV2 and J is TRBJ2-7, with TRBD1 matching over 10 bases. CDR3 DNA: TGTGCCAGCAGTGATAACCGGGACAGGGGAGACTACGAGCAGTACTTC. Translating it yields CASSDNRDRGDYEQYF.